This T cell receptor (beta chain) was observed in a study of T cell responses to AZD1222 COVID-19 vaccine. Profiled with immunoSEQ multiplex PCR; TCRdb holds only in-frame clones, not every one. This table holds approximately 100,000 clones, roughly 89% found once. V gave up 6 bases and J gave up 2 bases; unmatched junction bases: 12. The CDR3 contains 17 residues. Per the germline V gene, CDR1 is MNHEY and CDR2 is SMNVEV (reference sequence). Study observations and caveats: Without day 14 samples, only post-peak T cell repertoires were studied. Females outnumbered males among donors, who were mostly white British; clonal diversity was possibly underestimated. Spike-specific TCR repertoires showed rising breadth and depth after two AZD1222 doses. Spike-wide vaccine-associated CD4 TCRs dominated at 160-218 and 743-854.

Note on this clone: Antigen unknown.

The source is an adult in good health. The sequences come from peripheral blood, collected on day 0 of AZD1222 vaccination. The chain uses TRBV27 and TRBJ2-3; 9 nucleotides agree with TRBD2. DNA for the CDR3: TGTGCCAGCAGACCCAGTGGCGGGAGGGCCAACACAGATACGCAGTATTTT. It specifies CASRPSGGRANTDTQYF.